This T cell receptor beta chain was sequenced during a study of blood T cell repertoires in COVID-19. For the study at large: The analysed material was cDNA or gDNA that came from T cells, B-cell-depleted T cells, or PBMCs.

Authors' processing steps: The authors estimated nucleated cell counts from reference gene primer amplification. Assay used: immunoSEQ multiplex PCR; TCRdb lists only in-frame clones, some missing. The V and J calls and clone size come from that table; D and trimming were worked out from the DNA. Among approximately 70,000 clones listed, roughly 84% were seen once. This receptor was identified in a man older than 75 with active or convalescent COVID-19. Material: peripheral blood.

The CDR3 loop is CASMAVQGGAGELFF. CDR3 nucleotides: TGTGCCAGTATGGCGGTACAGGGGGGGGCCGGGGAGCTGTTTTTT. The gene calls are TRBV19 and TRBJ2-2, with D possibly matching TRBD1 (8 bases). This CDR3 is built from 15 residues. Germline CDR1 LNHDA, CDR2 SQIVND (reference sequence). Trimming cost V 7 bases and J 6 bases, with 18 bases left between them.